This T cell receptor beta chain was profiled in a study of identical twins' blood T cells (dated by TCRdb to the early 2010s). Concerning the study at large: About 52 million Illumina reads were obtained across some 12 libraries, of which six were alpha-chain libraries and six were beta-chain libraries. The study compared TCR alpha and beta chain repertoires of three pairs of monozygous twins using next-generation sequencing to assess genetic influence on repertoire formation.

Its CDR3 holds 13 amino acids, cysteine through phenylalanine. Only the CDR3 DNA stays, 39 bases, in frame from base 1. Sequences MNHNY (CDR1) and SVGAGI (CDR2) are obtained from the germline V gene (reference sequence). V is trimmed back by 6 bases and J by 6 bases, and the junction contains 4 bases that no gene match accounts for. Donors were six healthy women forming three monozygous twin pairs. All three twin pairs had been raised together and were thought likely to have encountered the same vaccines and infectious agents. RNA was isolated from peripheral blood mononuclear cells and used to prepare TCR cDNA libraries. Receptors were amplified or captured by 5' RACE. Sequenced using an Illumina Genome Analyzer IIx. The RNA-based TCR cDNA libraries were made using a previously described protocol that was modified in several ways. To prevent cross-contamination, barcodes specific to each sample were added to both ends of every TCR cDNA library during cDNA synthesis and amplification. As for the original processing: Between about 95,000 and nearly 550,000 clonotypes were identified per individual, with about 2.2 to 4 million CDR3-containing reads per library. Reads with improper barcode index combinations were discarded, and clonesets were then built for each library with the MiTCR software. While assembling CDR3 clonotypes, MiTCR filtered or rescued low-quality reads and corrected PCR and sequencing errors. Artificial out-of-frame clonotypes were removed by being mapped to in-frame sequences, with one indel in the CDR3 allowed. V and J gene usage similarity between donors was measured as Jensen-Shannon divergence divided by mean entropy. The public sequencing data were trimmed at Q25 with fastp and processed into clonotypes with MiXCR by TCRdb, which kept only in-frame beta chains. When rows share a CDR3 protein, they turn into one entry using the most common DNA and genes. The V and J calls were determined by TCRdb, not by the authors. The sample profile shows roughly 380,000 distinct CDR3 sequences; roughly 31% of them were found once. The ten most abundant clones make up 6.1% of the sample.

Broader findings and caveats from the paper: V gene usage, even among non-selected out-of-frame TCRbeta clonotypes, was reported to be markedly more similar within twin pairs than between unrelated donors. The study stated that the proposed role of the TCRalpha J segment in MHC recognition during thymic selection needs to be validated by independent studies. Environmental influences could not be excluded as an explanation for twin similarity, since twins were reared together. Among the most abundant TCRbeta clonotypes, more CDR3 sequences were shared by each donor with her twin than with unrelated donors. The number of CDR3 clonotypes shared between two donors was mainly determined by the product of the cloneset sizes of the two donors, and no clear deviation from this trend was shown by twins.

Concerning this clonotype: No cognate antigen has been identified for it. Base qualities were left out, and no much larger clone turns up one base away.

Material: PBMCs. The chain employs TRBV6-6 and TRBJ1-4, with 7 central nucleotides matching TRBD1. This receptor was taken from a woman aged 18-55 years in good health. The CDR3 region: CASRRGGYEKLFF. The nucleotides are TGTGCCAGCAGACGAGGGGGCTATGAAAAACTGTTTTTT.